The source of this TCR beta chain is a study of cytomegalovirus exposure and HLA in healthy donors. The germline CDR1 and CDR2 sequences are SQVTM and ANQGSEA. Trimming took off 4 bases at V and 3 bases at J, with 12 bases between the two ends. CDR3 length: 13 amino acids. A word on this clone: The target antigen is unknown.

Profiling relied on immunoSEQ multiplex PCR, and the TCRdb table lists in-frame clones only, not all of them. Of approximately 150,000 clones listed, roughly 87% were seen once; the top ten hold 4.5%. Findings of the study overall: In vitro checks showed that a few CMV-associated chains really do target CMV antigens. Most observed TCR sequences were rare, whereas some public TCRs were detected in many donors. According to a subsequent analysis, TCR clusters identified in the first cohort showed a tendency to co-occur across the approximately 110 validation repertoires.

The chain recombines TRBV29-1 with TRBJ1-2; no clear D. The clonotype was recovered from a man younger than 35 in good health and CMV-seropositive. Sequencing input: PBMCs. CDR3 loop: CSVVIRGDYGYTF. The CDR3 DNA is TGCAGCGTTGTAATAAGAGGAGACTATGGCTACACCTTC.